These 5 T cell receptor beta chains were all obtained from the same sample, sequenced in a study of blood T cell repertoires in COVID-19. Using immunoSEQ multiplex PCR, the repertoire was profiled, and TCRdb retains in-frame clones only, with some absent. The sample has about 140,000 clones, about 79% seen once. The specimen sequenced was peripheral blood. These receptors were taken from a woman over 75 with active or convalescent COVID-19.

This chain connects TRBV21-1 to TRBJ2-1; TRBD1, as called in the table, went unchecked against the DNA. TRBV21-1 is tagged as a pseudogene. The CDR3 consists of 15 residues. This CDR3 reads CASSEAGGGFDEQFF. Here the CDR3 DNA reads TGTGCCAGCAGCGAAGCAGGGGGCGGTTTCGATGAGCAGTTCTTC.

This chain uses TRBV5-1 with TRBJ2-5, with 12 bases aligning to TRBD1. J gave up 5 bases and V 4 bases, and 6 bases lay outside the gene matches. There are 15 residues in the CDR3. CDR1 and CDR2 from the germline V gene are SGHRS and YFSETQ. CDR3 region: CASSGGQGAWETQYF. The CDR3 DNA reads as TGCGCCAGCAGCGGGGGACAGGGGGCTTGGGAGACCCAGTACTTC.

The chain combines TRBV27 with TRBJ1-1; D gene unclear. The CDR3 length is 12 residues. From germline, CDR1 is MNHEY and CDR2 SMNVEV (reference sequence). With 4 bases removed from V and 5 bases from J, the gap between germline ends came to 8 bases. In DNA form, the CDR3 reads TGTGCCAGCAGTTCAAGGAGGACTGAAGCTTTCTTT. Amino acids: CASSSRRTEAFF.

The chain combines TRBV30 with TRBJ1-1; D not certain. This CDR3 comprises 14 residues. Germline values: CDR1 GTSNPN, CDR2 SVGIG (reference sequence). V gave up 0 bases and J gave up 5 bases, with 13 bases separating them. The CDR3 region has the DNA TGTGCCTGGAGTGTAGTCCAAAGGAGGACTGAAGCTTTCTTT. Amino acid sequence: CAWSVVQRRTEAFF.

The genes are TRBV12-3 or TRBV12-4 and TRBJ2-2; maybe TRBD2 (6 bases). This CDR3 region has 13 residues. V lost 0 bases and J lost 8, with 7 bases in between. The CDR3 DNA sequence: TGTGCCAGCAGTTTAGCGGAGGGGGGGGAGCTGTTTTTT. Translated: CASSLAEGGELFF.